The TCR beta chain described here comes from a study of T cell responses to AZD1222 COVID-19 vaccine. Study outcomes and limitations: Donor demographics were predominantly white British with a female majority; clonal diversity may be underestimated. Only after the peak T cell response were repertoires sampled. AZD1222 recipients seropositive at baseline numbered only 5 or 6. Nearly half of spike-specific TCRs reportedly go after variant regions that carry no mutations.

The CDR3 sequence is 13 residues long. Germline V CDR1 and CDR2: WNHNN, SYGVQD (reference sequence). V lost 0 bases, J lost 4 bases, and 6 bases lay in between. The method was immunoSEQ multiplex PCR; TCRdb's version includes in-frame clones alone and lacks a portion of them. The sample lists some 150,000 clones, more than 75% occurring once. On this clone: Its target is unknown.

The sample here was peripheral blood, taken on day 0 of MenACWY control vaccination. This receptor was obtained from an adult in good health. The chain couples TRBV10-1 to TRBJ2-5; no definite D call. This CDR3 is CASSESGLETQYF. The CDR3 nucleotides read TGCGCCAGCAGTGAGTCGGGTTTAGAGACCCAGTACTTC.